One sample yielded the 13 T cell receptor beta chains listed below, sequenced in a study of blood T cell repertoires in COVID-19 (TCRdb year 2020). Libraries were prepared through the immunoSEQ multiplex PCR assay. The source is immuneACCESS, and TCRdb retained only in-frame sequences with V and J called. Part of the clones is not carried over; for the studies checked, unresolved V genes explain less than half of this, and the remainder is unexplained. This sample gives about 250,000 clones in total; approximately 85% of them show up just once. Of the sample, approximately 9.1% is held by the ten largest clones. The sequenced sample was PBMCs or T cells enriched from blood (not recorded which). The receptors here all came from a woman aged 45 to 65 with acute COVID-19.

This clone was counted a single time. Its ends do not fully match the called genes, so a read error is possible. J is TRBJ1-2 and V is TRBV4-2; D may be TRBD1 (5 bases). CDR1 is LGHNA, CDR2 YNFKEQ, per germline. The CDR3 extends over 16 amino acids. The CDR3 spells CASNQPGRTGDYGYTF. DNA of the CDR3: TGTGCCAGCAACCAACCAGGGAGGACTGGGGACTATGGCTACACCTTC.

The chain carries TRBV7-2 and TRBJ2-7, with a tentative D call TRBD2 (6 bases). The CDR3 spans 15 residues. Germline-derived CDR1 and CDR2 are SGHTA and FQGNSA. V was trimmed by 5 bases and J by 2 bases, leaving 16 bases between them. CDR3 amino acids: CASSPEWRATYEQYF. DNA for the CDR3: TGTGCCAGCAGCCCAGAGTGGAGGGCAACCTACGAGCAGTACTTC.

This clone came up a few times. The chain employs TRBV18 and TRBJ1-5, with a weak D call TRBD1 (5 bases). Germline loops: CDR1 KGHSH, CDR2 LQKENI. This CDR3 has 13 amino acids. The V gene lost 5 bases and the J gene lost 6 bases, with 11 bases spanning the gap. The CDR3, as DNA: TGTGCCAGCTCAGAGAACGGGGGTCAGCCCCAGCATTTT. Residues: CASSENGGQPQHF.

The CDR3 loop is CASSSLGTGSEKLFF. The CDR3 bases are TGTGCCAGTAGCTCGTTGGGGACAGGGTCTGAAAAACTGTTTTTT. V and J are TRBV19 and TRBJ1-4; 9 bases are a match to TRBD1. Germline lookup yields CDR1 LNHDA and CDR2 SQIVND (reference sequence). The CDR3 runs 15 residues. V gave up 6 bases and J gave up 7 bases; unmatched junction bases: 9.

The chain uses TRBV25-1 and TRBJ2-5, with a tentative D call TRBD2 (5 bases). V dropped 7 bases and J dropped 1 base, with 10 bases sitting between them. Germline CDR1 reads MGHDK; CDR2 reads SYGVNS. The CDR3 extends over 13 amino acids. Here the CDR3 DNA reads TGTGCCAGCACCGTAAGCGGCCAAGAGACCCAGTACTTC. Translation: CASTVSGQETQYF. The whole variable domain, filled in from reference TRBV25-1 and TRBJ2-5, reads EADIYQTPRYLVIGTGKKITLECSQTMGHDKMYWYQQDPGMELHLIHYSYGVNSTEKGDLSSESTVSRIRTEHFPLTLESARPSHTSQYLCASTVSGQETQYFGPGTRLLVL.

As DNA, the CDR3 is TGTGCCAGCCACAGGGTAACTAATGAAAAACTGTTTTTT. This codes for CASHRVTNEKLFF. The chain has TRBV2 and TRBJ1-4, with D maybe TRBD1 (6 bases). V gave up 8 bases and J gave up 1 base, with 8 bases separating them. Germline assignment: CDR1 SNHLY and CDR2 FYNNEI. The CDR3 has 13 amino acids.

This clone was counted only a few times. The chain couples TRBV23-1 to TRBJ1-5; weak D call: TRBD1 (5 bases). TRBV23-1 belongs to the ORF category, with a function that is uncertain. Trimming shortened V by 5 bases and J by 4 bases, and 18 bases separated the two germline ends. The CDR3 loop spans 16 amino acids. The DNA of the CDR3 is TGCGCCAGCAGTGGAATACCCGGACATCCTAATCAGCCCCAGCATTTT. The encoded protein is CASSGIPGHPNQPQHF.

The chain carries TRBV4-3 and TRBJ2-7; TRBD1 matches 9 bases. In germline, CDR1 is LGHNA, CDR2 YSLEER. CDR3 length: 15 residues. The V segment lost 0 bases and the J segment 7 bases; nucleotides outside the gene matches: 7. For the CDR3, the DNA is TGCGCCAGCAGCCAAGAAGGACAGGGGATTTGGGAGCAGTACTTC. Translation: CASSQEGQGIWEQYF.

The chain employs TRBV28 and TRBJ2-5; 9 positions match TRBD1. Germline-derived CDR1 and CDR2 are MDHEN and SYDVKM. This CDR3 region has 14 residues. The junction had 6 bases not matched to a gene; V was cut back by 6 bases and J by 4 bases. CDR3 DNA sequence: TGTGCCAGCAGGTCCGGGACAGGGTTAGAGACCCAGTACTTC. This codes for CASRSGTGLETQYF.

This chain uses TRBV30 with TRBJ1-4; TRBD1 might be the D (5 bases). This CDR3 is built from 16 residues. Trimming stripped 2 bases from V and 7 bases from J, with 20 bases between. Germline CDR1 reads GTSNPN; CDR2 reads SVGIG (reference sequence). The CDR3 region is CAWSSALQGPGEKLFF. As DNA, the CDR3 is TGTGCCTGGAGTTCCGCTCTCCAGGGTCCTGGTGAAAAACTGTTTTTT.

The chain combines TRBV12-5 with TRBJ1-2; unclear D gene. This CDR3 is built from 14 residues. CDR1 and CDR2 (germline): LGHNT, FRNRAP. V was shortened by 5 bases and J by 6 bases, with 16 bases between the two germline ends. The CDR3 reads CASGLPPPGDGYTF. As DNA, the CDR3 is TGTGCTAGTGGTCTACCCCCCCCCGGGGATGGCTACACCTTC.

A single count supports this clone. The chain couples TRBV6-5 to TRBJ1-2; D unresolved. CDR3 length: 15 residues. The V end lost 6 bases, the J end lost 0 bases, and 14 bases lay between the germline ends. The germline V gene has CDR1 MNHEY and CDR2 SVGAGI. CDR3 coding DNA: TGTGCCAGCAGCCCCCGGCAGACACCTAACTATGGCTACACCTTC. It yields the protein CASSPRQTPNYGYTF.

This clone was recorded once. Here the CDR3 DNA reads TGTGCCTGGAGTACGGAGGGGAACTATGGCTACACCTTC. Protein sequence: CAWSTEGNYGYTF. The chain joins TRBV30 to TRBJ1-2; TRBD1 might be the D (5 bases). Between the trimmed V and J ends, which lost 2 bases and 2 bases, there was a span of 9 bases. The CDR3 contains 13 residues. The germline gives CDR1 GTSNPN, CDR2 SVGIG (reference sequence).